A single sample gave rise to the 20 T cell receptor beta chains below, sequenced in a study of T cells expressing NK-cell markers. TCRdb reworked the 5' RACE reads into one entry per CDR3 protein, no DNA. This repertoire includes 500,000 or so distinct CDR3 sequences. Sequenced input: blood T cells: a sorted CD56 or NKG2C T cell subset, CD4+ or CD8+ T cells, or bulk PBMC T cells (not recorded which). These receptors were taken from a man in his late teens or twenties in good health.

This sequence joins TRBV7-9 and TRBJ1-4; the D call from TCRdb, TRBD1, cannot be confirmed without DNA. From germline, CDR1 is SEHNR and CDR2 FQNEAQ (reference sequence). This CDR3 is 14 amino acids long. The CDR3 loop reads CASSPFPGEEKLFF.

The rearrangement joins TRBV7-9 to TRBJ1-1; TCRdb's D call, TRBD1, is unchecked because there is no DNA. CDR1 and CDR2 from the germline V gene are SEHNR and FQNEAQ (reference sequence). This CDR3 comprises 12 residues. CDR3 in amino acids: CATEGMNTEAFF.

CDR3 region: CASSLEASGRNEQFF. The chain uses TRBV11-3 and TRBJ2-1; TCRdb designates TRBD2, a call that cannot be tested without DNA. This CDR3 region has 15 residues. The germline V gene encodes CDR1 SGHNT and CDR2 YENEEA.

V is TRBV6-2 or TRBV6-3 and J is TRBJ1-5; TCRdb picks TRBD1, but there is no DNA to check that call. Germline V CDR1 and CDR2: MNHEY, SVGEGT. The CDR3 consists of 14 residues. The chain's CDR3 is CASSRGSVNQPQHF.

The V and J genes are TRBV4-3 and TRBJ2-2; TCRdb proposes TRBD1, but this gene call is untestable without DNA. There are 16 residues in the CDR3. Germline CDR1 and CDR2: LGHNA and YSLEER. The CDR3 spells CASSQDGSRGAGELFF.

The rearrangement uses TRBV12-3 or TRBV12-4 and TRBJ1-3. The CDR3 contains 13 residues. Here the CDR3 reads CATGASSGNTIYF.

CDR3: CASSLEPSGDNTQYF. This chain uses TRBV5-1 with TRBJ2-3; TCRdb's D call, TRBD2, is unchecked because there is no DNA. Germline-derived CDR1 and CDR2 are SGHRS and YFSETQ. The CDR3 has 15 residues. The variable domain in full, with the rest retrieved from reference TRBV5-1 and TRBJ2-3, is KAGVTQTPRYLIKTRGQQVTLSCSPISGHRSVSWYQQTPGQGLQFLFEYFSETQRNKGNFPGRFSGRQFSNSRSEMNVSTLELGDSALYLCASSLEPSGDNTQYFGPGTRLTVL.

The rearrangement uses TRBV20-1 and TRBJ2-1. Germline V CDR1 and CDR2: DFQATT, SNEGSKA (reference sequence). The CDR3 spans 14 residues. CDR3 protein: CSAMRRELYNEQFF.

The chain employs TRBV28 and TRBJ2-5; TCRdb selects TRBD2, and the lack of DNA leaves this call unchecked. Germline V gives CDR1 MDHEN, CDR2 SYDVKM. The CDR3 loop spans 17 amino acids. CDR3 sequence: CASSPRKSGMVRETQYF.

The chain links TRBV12-3 or TRBV12-4 to TRBJ2-3. The CDR3 spans 12 residues. The CDR3 region is CASSLSRDTQYF.

The chain has TRBV20-1 and TRBJ1-1. Germline-derived CDR1 and CDR2 are DFQATT and SNEGSKA (reference sequence). This CDR3 is 12 amino acids long. CDR3 in amino acids: CSVKRGFGEAFF.

The chain employs TRBV4-3 and TRBJ1-3; TCRdb reports TRBD1, a call that lacks DNA to check it against. The germline V gene has CDR1 LGHNA and CDR2 YSLEER. The CDR3 is 17 residues long. CDR3 sequence: CASSRTRGGLSGNTIYF.

The V call is TRBV28, the J call TRBJ1-1; no DNA is available, so the TRBD1 call from TCRdb remains unchecked. CDR1 and CDR2 (germline): MDHEN, SYDVKM. The CDR3 length is 13 residues. Here the CDR3 reads CASSSNGRAEAFF. The complete variable domain, with remaining parts taken from reference TRBV28 and TRBJ1-1, reads DVKVTQSSRYLVKRTGEKVFLECVQDMDHENMFWYRQDPGLGLRLIYFSYDVKMKEKGDIPEGYSVSREKKERFSLILESASTNQTSMYLCASSSNGRAEAFFGQGTRLTVV.

This chain joins TRBV29-1 and TRBJ2-3; TCRdb designates TRBD1, a call that cannot be tested without DNA. Germline-derived CDR1 and CDR2 are SQVTM and ANQGSEA. CDR3 length: 15 residues. CDR3 sequence: CSVTDRRFSTDTQYF.

This chain links TRBV20-1 with TRBJ2-1; TCRdb names TRBD2, which stays unverified in the absence of DNA. Germline V gives CDR1 DFQATT, CDR2 SNEGSKA (reference sequence). The length of the CDR3 is 13 residues. CDR3 amino acids: CSARPYGGHEQFF.

The chain recombines TRBV9 with TRBJ1-2; TCRdb designates TRBD1, a call that cannot be tested without DNA. Germline V gene data show CDR1 as SGDLS and CDR2 as YYNGEE. This CDR3 is 14 amino acids long. CDR3 region: CASSKNRQAGGYTF.

V and J are TRBV27 and TRBJ2-3; TCRdb names TRBD2, which stays unverified in the absence of DNA. Germline values: CDR1 MNHEY, CDR2 SMNVEV (reference sequence). The CDR3 consists of 16 residues. The CDR3 sequence: CASSFLTSGGNVTQYF.

The V gene is TRBV6-2 or TRBV6-3, the J gene TRBJ2-1; TCRdb proposes TRBD1, but this gene call is untestable without DNA. Germline CDR1 and CDR2: MNHEY and SVGEGT. This CDR3 contains 13 residues. This CDR3 reads CASSGTGSHMQFF.

The V and J genes are TRBV18 and TRBJ2-1; TCRdb names TRBD2, which stays unverified in the absence of DNA. The CDR3 consists of 15 residues. Germline V gene data show CDR1 as KGHSH and CDR2 as LQKENI. CDR3 loop: CASSPKASGSIEQFF.

The J gene is TRBJ2-2, the V gene TRBV20-1; the D call from TCRdb, TRBD2, cannot be confirmed without DNA. The germline CDR1 and CDR2 sequences are DFQATT and SNEGSKA (reference sequence). This CDR3 contains 14 residues. The CDR3: CSASPSENTGELFF.